Below, 11 T cell receptor beta chains from the same sample are listed, as sequenced in a study of blood T cell repertoires in COVID-19 (dated by TCRdb to the early 2020s). The protocol used for the library was the immunoSEQ multiplex PCR assay. TCRdb holds this immuneACCESS table with in-frame rearrangements only. Some clones are missing; in checked studies, unresolved V genes explain under half, and the rest has no known cause. The table for this sample lists roughly 61,000 clones; 73% of them were counted only once. The top ten clones comprise approximately 13% of the sample. Sequences were obtained from peripheral blood. These TCRs come from a woman in her seventies with acute or convalescent COVID-19.

The chain is built from TRBV28 and TRBJ2-1; D perhaps matches TRBD1 (6 bases). Looked up from germline, CDR1 is MDHEN and CDR2 is SYDVKM. The CDR3 runs 16 residues. The V end lost 1 base, the J end lost 5 bases, and 15 bases lay between the germline ends. The CDR3 spells CASSLLQGGGNNEQFF. DNA for the CDR3: TGTGCCAGCAGTTTATTACAGGGTGGGGGAAACAATGAGCAGTTCTTC.

The chain is built from TRBV11-3 and TRBJ2-1; the D gene is possibly TRBD2 (6 bases). Germline CDR1 is SGHNT and CDR2 is YENEEA. This CDR3 region has 15 residues. V lost 5 bases to trimming and J lost 4 bases, with 15 bases between them. The CDR3 bases are TGTGCCAGCAGCCGCGGACTAACCCAATACAATGAGCAGTTCTTC. It translates to CASSRGLTQYNEQFF.

The chain uses TRBV4-1 and TRBJ1-1; D unresolved. The CDR3 extends over 14 amino acids. Trimming pared 2 bases from V and 0 bases from J, leaving 7 bases between. Germline-derived CDR1 and CDR2 are MGHRA and YSYEKL. CDR3 DNA: TGCGCCAGCAGCCAAAAGGAGATGAACACTGAAGCTTTCTTT. Protein sequence: CASSQKEMNTEAFF.

The chain recombines TRBV10-1 with TRBJ1-3; D uncertain. Looked up from germline, CDR1 is WNHNN and CDR2 is SYGVQD (reference sequence). The CDR3 covers 13 residues. V was pared by 6 bases and J by 4 bases, with 10 bases between. CDR3 DNA: TGCGCCAGCAGCCAGGACTTCGGAAACACCATATATTTT. This sequence encodes CASSQDFGNTIYF.

The V and J genes are TRBV5-1 and TRBJ2-5, with TRBD2 as a possible D gene (5 bases). The V gene's germline CDR1 is SGHRS and CDR2 YFSETQ. The CDR3 runs to 14 residues. Between the trimmed V and J ends, which lost 0 bases and 7 bases, there was a span of 13 bases. For the CDR3, the DNA is TGCGCCAGCAGCTTGGACGGCTTCCGGGGGACCCAGTACTTC. Its translation: CASSLDGFRGTQYF.

This chain uses TRBV7-9 with TRBJ1-2; 9 bases match TRBD1. CDR3 length: 14 residues. Looked up from germline, CDR1 is SEHNR and CDR2 is FQNEAQ (reference sequence). J lost 6 bases, V lost 6 bases, and 8 bases had no gene match. CDR3 amino acids: CASRDPRTGDGYTF. The CDR3 DNA reads as TGTGCCAGCAGGGATCCGAGGACAGGGGATGGCTACACCTTC.

V gene TRBV5-1 combines with J gene TRBJ2-1; D is perhaps TRBD1 (5 bases). Trimming took off 5 bases at V and 3 bases at J, with 9 bases between the two ends. The CDR3 length is 13 residues. CDR1 and CDR2 from the germline V gene are SGHRS and YFSETQ. The DNA for the CDR3 is TGCGCCAGCAGGGTTGACAGCTACAATGAGCAGTTCTTC. It encodes CASRVDSYNEQFF.

This clone appeared a single time. The rearrangement joins TRBV15 to TRBJ1-1; 10 bases match TRBD1. This CDR3 contains 18 residues. Germline V gives CDR1 LNHNV, CDR2 YYDKDF (reference sequence). V was pared by 1 base and J by 4 bases, with 12 bases of the junction left unmatched. The CDR3 DNA sequence: TGTGCCACCAGCAGAGGGGGGGGGACAGGGGCGAGGTTCACTGAAGCTTTCTTT. Its translation: CATSRGGGTGARFTEAFF.

The chain combines TRBV7-3 with TRBJ1-2, with a weak D call TRBD1 (5 bases). CDR3 length: 13 amino acids. Trimming pared 3 bases from V and 6 bases from J, leaving 11 bases between. Germline-derived CDR1 and CDR2 are SGHTA and FQGTGA. The CDR3 DNA reads TGTGCCAGCAGCTTTGGGGGGTTGGATGGCTACACCTTC. Protein sequence: CASSFGGLDGYTF.

The rearrangement joins TRBV7-9 to TRBJ2-3; 11 bases are a match to TRBD2. Germline trimming cut 4 bases from V and 3 bases from J; bases unmatched to any gene: 3. The germline CDR1 and CDR2 sequences are SEHNR and FQNEAQ (reference sequence). This CDR3 comprises 15 residues. CDR3 sequence (DNA): TGTGCCAGCAGCTCGACTAGCGGGGTAACAGATACGCAGTATTTT. It is translated as CASSSTSGVTDTQYF. Drawing the rest from reference TRBV7-9 and TRBJ2-3, the complete variable domain is DTGVSQNPRHKITKRGQNVTFRCDPISEHNRLYWYRQTLGQGPEFLTYFQNEAQLEKSRLLSDRFSAERPKGSFSTLEIQRTEQGDSAMYLCASSSTSGVTDTQYFGPGTRLTVL.

The chain is built from TRBV5-1 and TRBJ2-1, with 16 bases identical to TRBD2. V lost 3 bases and J lost 6; bases outside the gene matches: 3. This CDR3 is 16 amino acids long. The V gene's germline CDR1 is SGHRS and CDR2 YFSETQ. CDR3 sequence: CASSSGLAGGLNEQFF. In DNA, the CDR3 is TGCGCCAGCAGCTCGGGACTAGCGGGGGGGCTCAATGAGCAGTTCTTC.